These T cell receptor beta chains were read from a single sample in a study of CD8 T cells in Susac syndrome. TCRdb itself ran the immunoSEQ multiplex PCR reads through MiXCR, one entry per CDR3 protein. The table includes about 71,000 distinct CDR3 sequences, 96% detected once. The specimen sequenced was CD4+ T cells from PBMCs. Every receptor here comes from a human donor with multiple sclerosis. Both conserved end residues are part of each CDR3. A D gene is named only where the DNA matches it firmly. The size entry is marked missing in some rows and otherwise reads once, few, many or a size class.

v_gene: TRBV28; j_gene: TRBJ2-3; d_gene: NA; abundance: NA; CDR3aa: CASSISGRDTQYF; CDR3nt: TGTGCCAGCAGTATCTCGGGGAGAGATACGCAGTATTTT
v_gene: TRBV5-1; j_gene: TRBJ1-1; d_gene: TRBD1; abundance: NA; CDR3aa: CASSATGVGTEAFF; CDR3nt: TGCGCCAGCAGCGCTACAGGGGTGGGCACTGAAGCTTTCTTT
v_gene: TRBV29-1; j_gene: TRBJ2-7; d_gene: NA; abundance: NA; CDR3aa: CSVHGGRGGEQYF; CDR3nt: TGCAGCGTTCACGGGGGGCGCGGGGGCGAGCAGTACTTC
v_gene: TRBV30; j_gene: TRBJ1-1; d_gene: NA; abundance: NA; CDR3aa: CAWSVGSPNEAFF; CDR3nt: TGTGCCTGGAGTGTTGGCTCCCCGAATGAAGCTTTCTTT
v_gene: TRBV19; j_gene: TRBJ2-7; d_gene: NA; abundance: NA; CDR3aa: CASSITRADEQYF; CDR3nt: TGTGCCAGTAGTATAACCCGGGCCGACGAGCAGTACTTC
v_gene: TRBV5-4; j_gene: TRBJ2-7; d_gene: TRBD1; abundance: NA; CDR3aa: CASSRPGGQGGHEQYF; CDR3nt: TGTGCCAGCAGCCGTCCAGGCGGACAGGGGGGCCACGAGCAGTACTTC
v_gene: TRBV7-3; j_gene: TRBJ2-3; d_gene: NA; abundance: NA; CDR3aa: CASSLGQRDTQYF; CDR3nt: TGTGCCAGCAGCTTAGGTCAGCGAGATACGCAGTATTTT
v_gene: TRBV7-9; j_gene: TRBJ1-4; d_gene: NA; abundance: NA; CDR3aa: CASSPKANEKLFF; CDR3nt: TGTGCCAGCAGCCCCAAGGCTAATGAAAAACTGTTTTTT
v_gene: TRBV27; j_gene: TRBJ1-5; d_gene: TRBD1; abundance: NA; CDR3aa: CASSFRQGVGQPQHF; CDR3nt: TGTGCCAGCAGTTTCCGACAGGGGGTTGGCCAGCCCCAGCATTTT
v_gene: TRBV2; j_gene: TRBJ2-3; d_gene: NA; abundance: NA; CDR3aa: CASESGGTTDTQYF; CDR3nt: TGTGCCAGCGAGTCCGGGGGAACGACAGATACGCAGTATTTT
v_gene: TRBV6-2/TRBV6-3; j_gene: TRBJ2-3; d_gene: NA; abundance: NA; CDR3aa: CASSLDRALNTQYF; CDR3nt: TGTGCCAGCAGTCTCGACAGAGCCCTGAATACGCAGTATTTT
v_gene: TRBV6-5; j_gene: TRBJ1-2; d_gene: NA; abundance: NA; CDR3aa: CASSYRATYGYTF; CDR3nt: TGTGCCAGCAGTTATCGGGCCACCTATGGCTACACCTTC
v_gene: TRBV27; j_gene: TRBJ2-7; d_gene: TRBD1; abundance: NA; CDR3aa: CASSRTGAPNEQYF; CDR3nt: TGTGCCAGCAGTAGGACAGGGGCTCCCAACGAGCAGTACTTC
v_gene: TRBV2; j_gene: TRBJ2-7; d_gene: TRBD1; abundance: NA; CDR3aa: CASRRTGPEQYF; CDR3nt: TGTGCCAGCAGAAGGACAGGGCCGGAGCAGTACTTC
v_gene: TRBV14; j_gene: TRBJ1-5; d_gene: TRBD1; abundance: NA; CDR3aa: CASSQGTGRNQPQHF; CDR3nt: TGTGCCAGCAGCCAAGGGACAGGGAGAAATCAGCCCCAGCATTTT
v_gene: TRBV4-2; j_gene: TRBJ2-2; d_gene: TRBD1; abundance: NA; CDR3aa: CASSRTGQLDTGELFF; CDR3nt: TGTGCCAGCAGCCGAACGGGACAGTTGGACACCGGGGAGCTGTTTTTT
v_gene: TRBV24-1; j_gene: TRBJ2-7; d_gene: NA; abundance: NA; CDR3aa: CATSDELRGEQYF; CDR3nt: TGTGCCACCAGTGATGAACTCCGGGGCGAGCAGTACTTC
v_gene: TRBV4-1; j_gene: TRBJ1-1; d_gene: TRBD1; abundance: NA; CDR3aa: CASSLTGTQNTEAFF; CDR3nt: TGCGCCAGCAGCTTGACAGGGACACAAAACACTGAAGCTTTCTTT
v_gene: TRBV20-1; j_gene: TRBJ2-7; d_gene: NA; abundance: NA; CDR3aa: CSATASADLGYEQYF; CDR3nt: TGCAGTGCTACCGCCTCAGCGGACCTGGGATACGAGCAGTACTTC
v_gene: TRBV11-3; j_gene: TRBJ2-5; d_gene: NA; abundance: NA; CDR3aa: CASSLDFWSISDAEQETQYF; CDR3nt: TGTGCCAGCAGCTTAGATTTTTGGTCCATTTCAGACGCGGAACAAGAGACCCAGTACTTC
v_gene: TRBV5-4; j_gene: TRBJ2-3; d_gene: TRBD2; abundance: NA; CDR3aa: CASSRTSGVPDTQYF; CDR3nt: TGTGCCAGCAGCCGGACTAGCGGGGTTCCAGATACGCAGTATTTT
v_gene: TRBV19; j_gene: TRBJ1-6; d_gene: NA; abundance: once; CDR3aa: CASSISQGNSPLHF; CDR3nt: TGTGCCAGTAGTATATCCCAGGGAAACTCACCCCTCCACTTT
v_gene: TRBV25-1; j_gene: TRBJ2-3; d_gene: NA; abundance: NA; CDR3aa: CASSLAPLTDTQYF; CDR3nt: TGTGCCAGCTCCCTGGCCCCACTCACAGATACGCAGTATTTT
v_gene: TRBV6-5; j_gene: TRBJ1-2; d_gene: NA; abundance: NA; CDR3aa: CATLPPGTRYGYTF; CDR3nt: TGTGCCACACTCCCCCCCGGGACGCGGTATGGCTACACCTTC
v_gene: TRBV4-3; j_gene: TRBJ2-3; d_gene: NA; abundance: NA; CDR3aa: CASSQDFGGLTDTQYF; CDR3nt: TGCGCCAGCAGCCAAGATTTTGGGGGCCTCACAGATACGCAGTATTTT
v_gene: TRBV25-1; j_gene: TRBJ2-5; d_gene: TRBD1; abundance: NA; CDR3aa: CASSKNRGRGETQYF; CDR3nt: TGTGCCAGCAGTAAAAACAGGGGGCGAGGGGAGACCCAGTACTTC
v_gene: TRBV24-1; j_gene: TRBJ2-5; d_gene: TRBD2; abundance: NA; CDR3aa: CATSSGGLETQYF; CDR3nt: TGTGCCACCTCTAGCGGGGGGCTAGAGACCCAGTACTTC
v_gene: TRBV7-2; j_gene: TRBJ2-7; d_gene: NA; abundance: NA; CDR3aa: CASSAGGYEQYF; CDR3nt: TGTGCCAGCAGCGCCGGCGGCTACGAGCAGTACTTC
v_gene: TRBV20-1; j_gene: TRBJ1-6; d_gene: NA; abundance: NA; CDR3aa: CSARDLWGGQNSPLHF; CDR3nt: TGCAGTGCTAGAGATCTCTGGGGAGGGCAAAATTCACCCCTCCACTTT
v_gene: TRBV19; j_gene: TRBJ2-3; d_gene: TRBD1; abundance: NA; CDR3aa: CASSTDRADTQYF; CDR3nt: TGTGCCAGTAGCACGGACAGGGCAGATACGCAGTATTTT
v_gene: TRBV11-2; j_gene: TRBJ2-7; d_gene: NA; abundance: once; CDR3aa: CASSLARGRETYEQYF; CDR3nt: TGTGCCAGCAGCTTAGCTAGGGGCCGGGAGACCTACGAGCAGTACTTC
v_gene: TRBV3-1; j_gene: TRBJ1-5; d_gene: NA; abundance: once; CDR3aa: CASSEGSNQPQHF; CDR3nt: TGTGCCAGCAGCGAGGGTAGCAATCAGCCCCAGCATTTT
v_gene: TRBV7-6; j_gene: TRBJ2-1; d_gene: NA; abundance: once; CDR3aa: CASSPMAAFNEQFF; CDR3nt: TGTGCCAGCTCCCCCATGGCGGCTTTCAATGAGCAGTTCTTC
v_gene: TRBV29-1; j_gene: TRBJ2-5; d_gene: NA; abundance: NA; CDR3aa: CSAQWASQETQYF; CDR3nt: TGCAGCGCCCAATGGGCAAGCCAAGAGACCCAGTACTTC
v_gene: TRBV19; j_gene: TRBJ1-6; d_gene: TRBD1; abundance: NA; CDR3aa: CASRREDRGSPLHF; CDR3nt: TGTGCCAGTAGAAGGGAGGACAGGGGGTCACCCCTCCACTTT
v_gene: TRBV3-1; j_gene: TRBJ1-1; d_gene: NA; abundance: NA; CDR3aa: CASSQLGYTEAFF; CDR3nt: TGTGCCAGCAGCCAACTAGGGTACACTGAAGCTTTCTTT
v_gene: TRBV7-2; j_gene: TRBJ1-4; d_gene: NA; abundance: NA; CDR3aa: CASSQGTVEKLFF; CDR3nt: TGTGCCAGCAGCCAAGGGACGGTGGAAAAACTGTTTTTT
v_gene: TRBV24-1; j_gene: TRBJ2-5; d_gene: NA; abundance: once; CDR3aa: CATSDETGGTQYF; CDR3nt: TGTGCCACCAGTGATGAAACTGGGGGGACCCAGTACTTC
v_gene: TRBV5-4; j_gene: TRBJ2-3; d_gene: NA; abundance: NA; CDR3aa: CASSRMQGTDTQYF; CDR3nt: TGTGCCAGCAGCCGGATGCAGGGGACAGATACGCAGTATTTT
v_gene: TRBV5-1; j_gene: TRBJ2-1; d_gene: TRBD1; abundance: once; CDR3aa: CASREQTGYNEQFF; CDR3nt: TGCGCCAGCAGGGAACAGACAGGGTACAATGAGCAGTTCTTC
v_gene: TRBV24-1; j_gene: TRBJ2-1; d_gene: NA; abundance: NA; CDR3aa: CATSDPSYNEQFF; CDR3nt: TGTGCCACAAGTGACCCCTCCTACAATGAGCAGTTCTTC